This TCR beta chain was recovered during a study of identical twins. Findings of the study overall: Out-of-frame alpha sequences common to twins exhibited a surplus of low generation probability. The study based its conclusions on cross-sectional statistical analysis and did not follow the same donors. A lower insertion count was a feature of abundant cord blood beta clonotypes, with no such feature in memory repertoires.

This clonotype has just a few counts. Its cognate antigen is unknown. The V gene lost 5 bases and the J gene lost 5 bases, with 10 bases spanning the gap. In germline, CDR1 is MNHNS, CDR2 SASEGT. The CDR3 runs to 13 residues. Carrying unique molecular identifiers, the cDNA also gained a universal primer site through template switching. Using its own MiXCR run on the 5' RACE reads, TCRdb lists one record per CDR3 protein. The table lists some 500,000 distinct CDR3 sequences, approximately 15% of them singletons, with approximately 0.52% in the top ten. A further study also used this sample, focusing on yellow fever vaccine responses in identical twins.

The gene calls are TRBV6-1 and TRBJ2-1, with D possibly being TRBD2 (6 bases). Sequencing was carried out using CD4+ T cells sorted from blood. This TCR came from a woman aged 18-30 years in good health. Here the CDR3 DNA reads TGTGCCAGCAGTAAAGGGACTCACAATGAGCAGTTCTTC. Encoded protein: CASSKGTHNEQFF.